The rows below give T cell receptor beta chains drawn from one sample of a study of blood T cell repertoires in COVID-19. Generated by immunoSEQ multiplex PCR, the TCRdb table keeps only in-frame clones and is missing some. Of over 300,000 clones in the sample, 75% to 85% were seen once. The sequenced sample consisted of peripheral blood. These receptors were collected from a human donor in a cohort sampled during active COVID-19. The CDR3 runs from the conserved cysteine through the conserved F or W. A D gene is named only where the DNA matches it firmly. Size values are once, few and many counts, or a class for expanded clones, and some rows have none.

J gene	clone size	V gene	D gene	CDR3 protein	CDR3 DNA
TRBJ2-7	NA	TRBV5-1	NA	CASSLDRGSSYEQYF	TGCGCCAGCAGCTTGGATAGGGGCTCCTCCTACGAGCAGTACTTC
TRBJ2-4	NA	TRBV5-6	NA	CASSLVSRTKNIQYF	TGTGCCAGCAGCTTGGTTAGCCGTACCAAAAACATTCAGTACTTC
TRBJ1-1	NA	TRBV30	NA	CAFPPRGETEAFF	TGTGCCTTCCCCCCCCGGGGGGAGACTGAAGCTTTCTTT
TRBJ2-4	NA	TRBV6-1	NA	CASSDRGRAGTLYF	TGTGCCAGCAGTGACAGGGGCCGTGCTGGGACATTGTACTTC
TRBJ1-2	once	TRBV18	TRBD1	CASSLGTGSYGYTF	TGTGCCAGCTCACTAGGGACAGGGAGCTATGGCTACACCTTC
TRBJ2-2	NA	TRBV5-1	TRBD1	CASSPRDRVGTGELFF	TGCGCCAGCAGCCCGCGGGACAGGGTAGGCACCGGGGAGCTGTTTTTT
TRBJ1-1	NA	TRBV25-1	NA	CASSDPSGFHTEAFF	TGTGCCAGCAGTGACCCCTCGGGTTTCCACACTGAAGCTTTCTTT
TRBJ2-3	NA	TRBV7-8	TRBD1	CASSLLDRGRRDTQYF	TGTGCCAGCAGCCTTCTGGACAGGGGGCGGAGGGATACGCAGTATTTT
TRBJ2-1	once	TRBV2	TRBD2	CASSEGPSGGMYNEQFF	TGTGCCAGCAGTGAAGGGCCTAGCGGGGGGATGTACAATGAGCAGTTCTTC
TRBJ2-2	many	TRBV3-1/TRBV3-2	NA	CASSQTRNTGELFF	TGTGCCAGCAGCCAGACTAGAAACACCGGGGAGCTGTTTTTT
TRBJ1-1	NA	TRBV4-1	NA	CASSQEGGGAEAFF	TGCGCCAGCAGCCAAGAGGGGGGGGGCGCTGAAGCTTTCTTT
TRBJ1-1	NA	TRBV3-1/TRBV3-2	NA	CASSQSHLEAFF	TGTGCCAGCAGCCAAAGCCATTTAGAAGCTTTCTTT
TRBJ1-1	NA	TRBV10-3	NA	CAIRSGGVTNTEAFF	TGTGCCATCAGAAGCGGCGGGGTTACGAACACTGAAGCTTTCTTT
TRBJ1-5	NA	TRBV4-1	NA	CASSPGGGVNQPQHF	TGCGCCAGCAGCCCCGGTGGGGGGGTCAATCAGCCCCAGCATTTT
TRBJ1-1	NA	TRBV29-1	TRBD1	CSVYPGTGTAEAFF	TGCAGCGTCTACCCCGGGACAGGGACCGCTGAAGCTTTCTTT
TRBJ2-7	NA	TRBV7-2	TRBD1	CASSLATGSSYEQYF	TGTGCCAGCAGCTTAGCGACAGGGAGCTCCTACGAGCAGTACTTC
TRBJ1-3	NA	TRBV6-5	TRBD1	CASRDRAGNTIYF	TGTGCCAGCAGGGACAGGGCTGGAAACACCATATATTTT
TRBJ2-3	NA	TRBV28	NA	CAAGDLGTDTQYF	TGTGCCGCCGGGGATTTGGGGACAGATACGCAGTATTTT
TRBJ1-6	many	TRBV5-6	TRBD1	CASSNRDRGYSPLHF	TGTGCCAGCAGCAACCGGGACAGGGGCTATTCACCCCTCCACTTT
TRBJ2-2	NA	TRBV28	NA	CASSFTQGNTGELFF	TGTGCCAGCAGTTTTACCCAGGGGAACACCGGGGAGCTGTTTTTT
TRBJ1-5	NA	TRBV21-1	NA	CASSKGQGDGNQPQHF	TGTGCCAGCAGCAAAGGCCAGGGGGATGGCAATCAGCCCCAGCATTTT
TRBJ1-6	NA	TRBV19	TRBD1	CASSRSVPGQSYSYNSPLHF	TGTGCCAGTAGTCGATCAGTTCCGGGACAGTCATACTCCTATAATTCACCCCTCCACTTT
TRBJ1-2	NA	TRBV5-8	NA	CASSLTANYGYTF	TGTGCCAGCAGCTTAACAGCTAACTATGGCTACACCTTC
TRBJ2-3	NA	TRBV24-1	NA	CATRGAGQGGDTQYF	TGTGCCACCAGGGGAGCGGGTCAGGGGGGAGATACGCAGTATTTT
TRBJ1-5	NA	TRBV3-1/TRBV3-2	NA	CASSQGLLNPQHF	TGTGCCAGCAGCCAAGGACTTTTGAATCCCCAGCATTTT
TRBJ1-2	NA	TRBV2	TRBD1	CASSETWGDSPRGYGYTF	TGTGCCAGCAGTGAGACCTGGGGGGACAGCCCAAGGGGCTATGGCTACACCTTC
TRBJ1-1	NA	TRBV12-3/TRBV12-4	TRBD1	CASSLTGDTEAFF	TGTGCCAGCAGCCTAACAGGGGACACTGAAGCTTTCTTT
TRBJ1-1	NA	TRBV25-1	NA	CASSETGKTEAFF	TGTGCCAGCAGTGAAACGGGGAAAACTGAAGCTTTCTTT
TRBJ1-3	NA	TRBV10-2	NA	CASSDSGVGNTIYF	TGCGCCAGCAGCGATTCAGGGGTTGGAAACACCATATATTTT
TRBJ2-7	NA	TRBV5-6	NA	CASRRQGRYEQYF	TGTGCCAGCAGGCGGCAGGGGCGTTACGAGCAGTACTTC
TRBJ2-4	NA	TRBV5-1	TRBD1	CASRSGGWAKNIQYF	TGCGCCAGCAGGTCAGGGGGCTGGGCCAAAAACATTCAGTACTTC